This T cell receptor beta chain was retrieved from a study of cytomegalovirus exposure and HLA in healthy donors. A remark on this clone: Its specificity is unknown.

Broader study findings: In presence/absence analyses, roughly uniform sequencing depth across donors was assumed. As a later analysis revealed, most CMV-associated TCR beta chains appeared HLA-restricted.

This CDR3 has 15 residues. CDR1 and CDR2 from the germline V gene are SGHRS and YFSETQ. Researchers ran the PCR with 60 Vbeta and 13 Jbeta primers. The assay was immunoSEQ multiplex PCR, and TCRdb's table has in-frame clones only and misses some. The sample has about 120,000 clones; 70% to 75% are singletons. Sequenced: PBMCs. This sequence joins TRBV5-1 and TRBJ2-5; 8 bases map to TRBD1. The J call could be wrong; TRBJ2-7 is a better fit for the DNA end. The receptor's source is a woman between 40 and 55 years old in good health and CMV-seronegative. The DNA for the CDR3 is TGCGCCAGCAGCCGAGCAGGGGGCGCGTTCTACGAGCAGTACTTC. Translating gives CASSRAGGAFYEQYF.